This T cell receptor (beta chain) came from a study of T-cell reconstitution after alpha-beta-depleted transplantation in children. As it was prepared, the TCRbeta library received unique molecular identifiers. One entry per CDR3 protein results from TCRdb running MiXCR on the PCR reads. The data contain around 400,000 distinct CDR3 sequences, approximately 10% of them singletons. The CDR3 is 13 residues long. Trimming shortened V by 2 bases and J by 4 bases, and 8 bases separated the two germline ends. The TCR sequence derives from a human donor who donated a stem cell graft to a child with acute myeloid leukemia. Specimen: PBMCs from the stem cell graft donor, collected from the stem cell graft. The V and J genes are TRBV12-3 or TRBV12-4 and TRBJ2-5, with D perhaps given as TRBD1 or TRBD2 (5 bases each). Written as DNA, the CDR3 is TGTGCCAGCAGTTTAACCGGGACAGAGACCCAGTACTTC. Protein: CASSLTGTETQYF.